This T cell receptor beta chain was sequenced in a study of beta chain features in type 1 diabetes. Via CD45RO/CCR7/CD25/CD127/CD95/CD27, cells of the CD4+ naive, central memory, regulatory and stem cell-like memory subsets were sorted. The CDR3 spans 14 residues. Germline V gene sequence: CDR1 SGDLS, CDR2 YYNGEE. Trimming stripped 2 bases from V and 0 bases from J, with 8 bases between. Isolated RNA was reverse transcribed in full, so expressed TCRB transcripts were sequenced. The method was immunoSEQ multiplex PCR; TCRdb's version includes in-frame clones alone and lacks a portion of them. Of hundreds of thousands of clones in the sample, roughly a sixth were seen once.

Sequenced input: naive CD4+ T cells from blood. This receptor was identified in a young man in good health. The chain has TRBV9 and TRBJ1-1; possibly TRBD1 for D (5 bases). CDR3 sequence (DNA): TGTGCCAGCAGCGTGGAGACAGTGAACACTGAAGCTTTCTTT. Translation gives CASSVETVNTEAFF.